This T cell receptor (beta chain) was captured in a study of response to subunit inactivated influenza vaccine (dated by TCRdb to the late 2010s). Background for the entire study: To follow how T cells responded to a trivalent subunit inactivated influenza vaccine, the researchers relied on deep quantitative profiling of the T cell receptor repertoire. The investigation overall reported the following: The authors suggested that each seasonal influenza vaccination may recruit only a limited number of new T cells.

The library relied on RT-PCR. The instrument given in TCRdb is Illumina HiSeq 2500. Using fastp at Q25 and MiXCR, TCRdb reprocessed the public reads and kept productive beta chains. Each entry merges the rows of one CDR3 protein and shows their most common DNA and genes. The table for this sample lists a few hundred thousand distinct CDR3 sequences; approximately 7.8% of them were counted only once. Around 12% of the sample is held by the ten biggest clonotypes. Concerning this clonotype itself: Its binding antigen is unknown. Per-base quality was not reported, and no clone a single base away is much larger than it.

As encoded in the germline V gene, CDR1 is SGHVS while CDR2 is FQNEAQ. Cut back by 6 bases and 0 bases, the V and J ends lie 18 bases apart. From the cysteine up to the phenylalanine, the CDR3 has a length of 17 residues. Only the CDR3 region is kept as DNA, spanning 51 bases read in frame from base 1. The rearranged segments are TRBV7-8 and TRBJ1-5; the D gene cannot be resolved reliably. The material sequenced was PBMCs from blood, taken less than 30 months after vaccination. This clonotype was obtained from a man between 45 and 75 years old who received an inactivated influenza vaccine. Donor details come from another sample of the same person, matched by shared clones. The CDR3 protein: CASSSFKGPSSNQPQHF. Read as DNA, the sequence is TGTGCCAGCAGTAGTTTTAAAGGACCCTCTAGCAATCAGCCCCAGCATTTT.